Listed below are T cell receptor beta chains from one sample, sequenced in a study of Graves' ophthalmopathy and Graves' hyperthyroidism. A single record per CDR3 protein comes from TCRdb applying MiXCR to the multiplex PCR reads. Altogether 350,000 to 400,000 distinct CDR3 sequences are present, about 18% being singletons, with the ten largest covering around 1.5%. What was sequenced was peripheral blood. The receptors were gathered from a woman aged 18-35 years with Graves' ophthalmopathy. The CDR3 runs from the conserved cysteine through the conserved F or W. Fields, in order: CDR3 length, J gene, V gene, D gene, clone size, CDR3 DNA, CDR3 protein. D genes are given only for firm matches. Some rows mark clone size as missing; the rest say once, few, many or name a class of expanded clone.

>14|TRBJ1-1|TRBV7-2|NA|many
TGTGCCAGCAGTAAAAATGCAGGGAGGACGAATGGTTTCTTT
CASSKNAGRTNGFF
>16|TRBJ2-6|TRBV28|NA|few
TGTGCCAGCAGTCTGGGGGGACTCTCTGGGGCCAACGTCCTGACTTTC
CASSLGGLSGANVLTF
>16|TRBJ1-1|TRBV11-2|TRBD1|many
TGTGCCAGCAGCTTTCTATCAGGGGGCAGAGGGACTGAAGCTTTCTTT
CASSFLSGGRGTEAFF
>15|TRBJ1-5|TRBV7-2|NA|many
TGTGCCAGCAGCTTCCCGGGAAGAAGCAATCAGCCCCAGCATTTT
CASSFPGRSNQPQHF
>14|TRBJ2-7|TRBV19|TRBD2|many
TGTGCCAGCCGGACTAGCGGGGGGGCGAAGGGGCAGTACTTC
CASRTSGGAKGQYF
>14|TRBJ2-6|TRBV20-1|NA|NA
TGCAGTGCCCCTGACGGATCTGGGGCCAACGTCCTGACTTTC
CSAPDGSGANVLTF
>14|TRBJ1-5|TRBV6-2/TRBV6-3|TRBD1|NA
TGTGCCAGCAGTTGGGACAGGGACTATCAGCCCCAGCATTTT
CASSWDRDYQPQHF
>16|TRBJ1-1|TRBV5-1|TRBD1|many
TGCGCCAGCAGCTTGCATCCGGGACAGCGGAACACTGAAGCTTTCTTT
CASSLHPGQRNTEAFF
>16|TRBJ1-5|TRBV28|TRBD1|many
TGTGCCAGCAGACTTTACGGACAGGGTCTGTATCAGCCCCAGCATTTT
CASRLYGQGLYQPQHF
>16|TRBJ1-1|TRBV6-1|NA|many
TGTGCCAGCATCCTTAGGGGGGGCATTTTGAACACTGAAGCTTTCTTT
CASILRGGILNTEAFF
>17|TRBJ2-6|TRBV29-1|TRBD2|many
TGCAGCGTAGGGACTAGCGGGAGTAGGTCTGGGGCCAACGTCCTGACTTTC
CSVGTSGSRSGANVLTF
>14|TRBJ1-1|TRBV11-2|NA|many
TGTGCCAGCAGCTTAGCCTTTAGAGGGAGGGAAGCTTTCTTT
CASSLAFRGREAFF
>16|TRBJ1-1|TRBV6-2/TRBV6-3|TRBD1|many
TGTGCCAGCAGTTACGGGACAGGGAGGGGCAACACTGAAGCTTTCTTT
CASSYGTGRGNTEAFF
>13|TRBJ2-7|TRBV19|NA|NA
TGTGCCAGTAGTATAGGTAGGACGGGAGAGCAGTACTTC
CASSIGRTGEQYF
>16|TRBJ1-3|TRBV11-3|NA|many
TGTGCCAGCAGCTTAGTTAATGGCGGCGGAGATTACACCATATATTTT
CASSLVNGGGDYTIYF
>15|TRBJ2-2|TRBV29-1|NA|few
TGCAGCGCCTGTCCCGAGGGGCTGAACACCGGGGAGCTGTTTTTT
CSACPEGLNTGELFF
>14|TRBJ2-7|TRBV7-2|NA|many
TGTGCCAGCAGCTTAATATGGGGGGGCGGCGAGCAGTACTTC
CASSLIWGGGEQYF
>15|TRBJ1-1|TRBV19|NA|NA
TGTGCCAGTAGTATGACGAGGTTGGAGGACACTGAAGCTTTCTTT
CASSMTRLEDTEAFF
>18|TRBJ2-7|TRBV27|TRBD2|many
TGTGCCAGCAGTAGGGGTGCGGGAGGGAGGGCTGGCGCTGGCGAGCAGTACTTC
CASSRGAGGRAGAGEQYF
>12|TRBJ1-2|TRBV29-1|NA|many
TGCAGCGTTGAGAAAGGGATTTATGGCTACACCTTC
CSVEKGIYGYTF
>17|TRBJ1-3|TRBV4-3|TRBD1|many
TGCGCCAGCAGCCAACGTCTTGACAGGGGGCCTGGAAACACCATATATTTT
CASSQRLDRGPGNTIYF
>13|TRBJ2-7|TRBV2|NA|few
TGTGCCAGCAGCCCTCTCTCCTTTTACGAGCAGTACTTC
CASSPLSFYEQYF
>15|TRBJ2-7|TRBV27|TRBD1|many
TGTGCCAGCAGCCCGCGGACAGGGAGCTCCTACGAGCAGTACTTC
CASSPRTGSSYEQYF
>15|TRBJ2-5|TRBV11-2|NA|many
TGTGCCAGCAGCTTAGGCGGGGGCGCGGGGGAGACCCAGTACTTC
CASSLGGGAGETQYF
>12|TRBJ2-2|TRBV30|NA|many
TGTGCCTCAACCAGGGAGACGGGGGAGCTGTTTTTT
CASTRETGELFF
>13|TRBJ1-1|TRBV7-3|NA|many
TGTGCCAGCAGCGTCGACAGGAACACTGAAGCTTTCTTT
CASSVDRNTEAFF
>18|TRBJ1-1|TRBV6-2/TRBV6-3|NA|NA
TGTGCCAGCAGTTACCTGGCGGGGGCCCGAGGAGGAAACGCTGCAGCTTTCTTT
CASSYLAGARGGNAAAFF
>20|TRBJ2-6|TRBV6-2/TRBV6-3|NA|few
TGTGCCAGCATCGTCAGGGACACTTCCACCTATGGTGCTGGGGCCAACGTCCTGACTTTC
CASIVRDTSTYGAGANVLTF
>16|TRBJ1-2|TRBV6-5|NA|many
TGTGCCAGCAGTTACCTTCCAGGGTTGTCTGCGGGGGGCTACACCTTC
CASSYLPGLSAGGYTF
>15|TRBJ2-2|TRBV7-8|NA|many
TGTGCCAGCAGCTTAGGGGCAGGGTTCACCGGGGAGCTGTTTTTT
CASSLGAGFTGELFF
>14|TRBJ1-5|TRBV12-3/TRBV12-4|NA|many
TGTGCCAGCAGCAGTGGTGATAGCAATCAGCCCCAGCATTTT
CASSSGDSNQPQHF
>15|TRBJ2-7|TRBV3-1|TRBD2|NA
TGTGCCAGCAGCCAGTTTAGCGGGAGCTCCTACGAGCAGTACTTC
CASSQFSGSSYEQYF
>14|TRBJ1-1|TRBV7-2|NA|NA
TGTGCCAGCAGCTTAAAGGGGCGAGGAACTGAAGCTTTCTTT
CASSLKGRGTEAFF
>13|TRBJ1-2|TRBV7-2|NA|many
TGTGCCAGCAGCTCGACCTTAAACTATGGCTACACCTTC
CASSSTLNYGYTF
>14|TRBJ1-6|TRBV28|TRBD1|many
TGTGCCAGCAGTTTAATAGACAGGGAGTCACCCCTCCACTTT
CASSLIDRESPLHF